Below, 30 T cell receptor beta chains from the same sample are listed, as sequenced in a study of T cells after yellow fever vaccination (dated by TCRdb to between 2018 and 2020). Taken with the paper, the label for treatment or condition translates to: live attenuated yellow fever vaccine strain. Libraries were constructed by 5' RACE. This sample was sequenced with an Illumina HiSeq 2500. The public reads were quality trimmed at Q25 with fastp and then assembled into clones with MiXCR by TCRdb, keeping productive beta chains. Under each unique CDR3 protein, matching rows form one entry showing the most common genes and DNA. The sample includes roughly 340,000 distinct CDR3 sequences, with 8% to 10% observed a single time. The ten largest clones represent roughly 18% of the sample. Sequences were derived from PBMCs, sampled on the day of the first yellow fever vaccination. These receptors were taken from a man younger than 30 who received the YFV17D yellow fever vaccine.

This clonotype was counted a few times. V usage is TRBV10-3 and J usage is TRBJ2-1; D gene uncertain. The CDR3 has 11 residues. Looked up from germline, CDR1 is ENHRY and CDR2 is SYGVKD. V was shortened by 3 bases and J by 3 bases, with 0 bases between the two germline ends. For the CDR3, the DNA is TGTGCCATCAGTGACTACAATGAGCAGTTCTTC. Residues: CAISDYNEQFF.

At least ten counts were recorded for this clonotype. V and J are TRBV3-1 and TRBJ2-5, with D perhaps being TRBD1 or TRBD2 (5 bases each). This CDR3 region has 16 residues. The V gene's germline CDR1 is LGHDT and CDR2 YNNKEL (reference sequence). V was shortened by 2 bases and J by 7 bases, with 20 bases between the two germline ends. The CDR3 nucleotides are TGTGCCAGCAGCCAAATGGCTTCCGGGGCCGTTTCGACCCAGTACTTC. It encodes CASSQMASGAVSTQYF.

V usage is TRBV25-1 and J usage is TRBJ2-1; the D gene is possibly TRBD1 (6 bases). V shed 4 bases and J shed 9 bases, with 16 bases lying between them. The CDR3 covers 14 residues. In germline, CDR1 is MGHDK, CDR2 SYGVNS. The CDR3 here is CASSVQGLGGEQFF. The CDR3 region has the DNA TGTGCCAGCAGTGTCCAGGGCCTAGGGGGTGAGCAGTTCTTC. Looking up the rest from reference TRBV25-1 and TRBJ2-1 gives the full variable domain: EADIYQTPRYLVIGTGKKITLECSQTMGHDKMYWYQQDPGMELHLIHYSYGVNSTEKGDLSSESTVSRIRTEHFPLTLESARPSHTSQYLCASSVQGLGGEQFFGPGTRLTVL.

This clonotype was recorded a few times. In nucleotides, the CDR3 is TGCGCCAGCAGCCAAGTCCCAGGGTGGGACAATGAGCAGTTCTTC. This gives the protein CASSQVPGWDNEQFF. This chain uses TRBV4-1 with TRBJ2-1; a weak D match, TRBD1 (5 bases). Germline CDR1 is MGHRA and CDR2 is YSYEKL. V gave up 1 base and J gave up 5 bases, with 12 bases separating them. The CDR3 is 15 amino acids.

This clonotype appeared a few times. The gene calls are TRBV4-3 and TRBJ2-2, with TRBD1 identical over 9 bases. The CDR3 has 17 amino acids. Looked up from germline, CDR1 is LGHNA and CDR2 is YSLEER. V shed 0 bases and J 7 bases; nucleotides not matched to a gene: 9. In DNA form, the CDR3 reads TGCGCCAGCAGCCAAGACCCCTGGACAGGGGTGATCGGGGAGCTGTTTTTT. The encoded protein is CASSQDPWTGVIGELFF.

This clonotype has more than one count but fewer than ten. This sequence joins TRBV5-1 and TRBJ2-3; the match to TRBD2 covers 10 bases. This CDR3 comprises 16 residues. The junction had 5 bases not matched to a gene; V was cut back by 4 bases and J by 0 bases. Germline CDR1 reads SGHRS; CDR2 reads YFSETQ. CDR3 loop: CASSPGLAESTDTQYF. The CDR3 DNA reads TGCGCCAGCAGCCCCGGACTAGCGGAGAGCACAGATACGCAGTATTTT. The full variable domain, rest sourced from reference TRBV5-1 and TRBJ2-3, is KAGVTQTPRYLIKTRGQQVTLSCSPISGHRSVSWYQQTPGQGLQFLFEYFSETQRNKGNFPGRFSGRQFSNSRSEMNVSTLELGDSALYLCASSPGLAESTDTQYFGPGTRLTVL.

CDR3 bases: TGTGCCAGCAGTCGACATCCTAGCGGGGTAGGAGGCTACGAGCAGTACGTC. Protein: CASSRHPSGVGGYEQYV. The chain joins TRBV28 to TRBJ2-7; 9 positions agree with TRBD2. The germline V gene encodes CDR1 MDHEN and CDR2 SYDVKM. This CDR3 contains 17 residues. With 5 bases clipped from V and 3 bases from J, the junction kept 14 bases outside the gene matches.

This clonotype was observed many times. The V call is TRBV4-1, the J call TRBJ1-1; D perhaps matches TRBD1 (5 bases). CDR3 size: 16 residues. Germline CDR1 and CDR2: MGHRA and YSYEKL. The V and J ends lost 0 bases and 4 bases respectively, with 15 bases between them. The CDR3 loop reads CASSQDHISGPTEAFF. CDR3 DNA: TGCGCCAGCAGCCAAGATCATATCTCGGGGCCCACTGAAGCTTTCTTT.

The sample holds a few counts of this clonotype. The rearrangement links TRBV4-1 to TRBJ2-5; perhaps TRBD2 as D (6 bases). Germline CDR1 and CDR2: MGHRA and YSYEKL. V was pared by 4 bases and J by 2 bases, with 11 bases between. There are 14 residues in the CDR3. The CDR3 coding sequence is TGCGCCAGCAGCCTTGGGACTTTACAAGAGACCCAGTACTTC. Its translation: CASSLGTLQETQYF.

This clonotype was recorded many times. The chain carries TRBV14 and TRBJ1-2; no clear D gene. V lost 0 bases and J 12 bases, leaving 11 bases between the germline ends. Germline V gene lookup returns CDR1 SGHDN and CDR2 FVKESK. CDR3 size: 12 residues. The chain's CDR3 is CASSQDGGLNTF. The CDR3 DNA is TGTGCCAGCAGCCAAGACGGCGGCCTTAACACCTTC.

This clonotype has only a few counts. The chain joins TRBV7-2 to TRBJ2-3; D perhaps matches TRBD2 (6 bases). Trimming stripped 3 bases from V and 2 bases from J, with 9 bases between. The CDR3 length is 14 residues. CDR1 and CDR2 (germline): SGHTA, FQGNSA. The CDR3 coding sequence is TGTGCCAGCAGCTTGTGGAGGGACACAGATACGCAGTATTTT. As protein: CASSLWRDTDTQYF.

This clonotype was counted a few times. The chain has TRBV9 and TRBJ2-5, with D hard to call. The CDR3 length is 14 residues. Trimming took 0 bases from V and 5 from J, leaving 11 bases between them. Germline-derived CDR1 and CDR2 are SGDLS and YYNGEE. The CDR3, as DNA: TGTGCCAGCAGCGTAGGGCCCTTCGGGGAGACCCAGTACTTC. Its protein product is CASSVGPFGETQYF.

Turning to this clonotype: Its ends do not fully match the called genes, so a read error is possible. The chain uses TRBV12-3 or TRBV12-4 and TRBJ2-2; weak D call: TRBD1 (6 bases). The CDR3 length is 13 residues. The CDR3 DNA reads TGTGCCAGCATTTTACAGGGCTCCGGGGAGCTGATTTTT. As protein: CASILQGSGELIF.

In this sample, this clonotype turned up a few times. V is TRBV5-1 and J is TRBJ1-1; no clear D. Trimming stripped 4 bases from V and 1 base from J, with 11 bases between. This CDR3 has 14 amino acids. Looked up from germline, CDR1 is SGHRS and CDR2 is YFSETQ. The DNA for the CDR3 is TGCGCCAGCAGCCAAGGACCGAGGAACACTGAAGCTTTCTTT. Translated, it gives CASSQGPRNTEAFF. The entire variable domain, with the rest obtained from reference TRBV5-1 and TRBJ1-1, is as follows: KAGVTQTPRYLIKTRGQQVTLSCSPISGHRSVSWYQQTPGQGLQFLFEYFSETQRNKGNFPGRFSGRQFSNSRSEMNVSTLELGDSALYLCASSQGPRNTEAFFGQGTRLTVV.

This chain uses TRBV6-4 with TRBJ2-3; 13 bases fit TRBD2. There are 15 residues in the CDR3. Trimming took 2 bases from V and 4 from J; bases not matched to a gene: 0. Germline lookup yields CDR1 MRHNA and CDR2 SNTAGT. CDR3 sequence: CASSDGTSGADTQYF. CDR3 in DNA: TGTGCCAGCAGTGACGGGACTAGCGGGGCAGATACGCAGTATTTT.

The rearrangement links TRBV5-4 to TRBJ2-3; a possible D gene is TRBD2 (6 bases). The germline V and J ends were trimmed by 10 bases and 2 bases, with 17 bases remaining between them. CDR1 is SGHNT and CDR2 is YYREEE in the germline V gene (reference sequence). There are 14 residues in the CDR3. The CDR3 nucleotides read TGTGCCGCGACAATTGGGGGGAACACAGATACGCAGTATTTT. Translating it yields CAATIGGNTDTQYF. The complete variable domain, with remaining parts taken from reference TRBV5-4 and TRBJ2-3, reads ETGVTQSPTHLIKTRGQQVTLRCSSQSGHNTVSWYQQALGQGPQFIFQYYREEENGRGNFPPRFSGLQFPNYSSELNVNALELDDSALYLCAATIGGNTDTQYFGPGTRLTVL.

This clonotype was seen a handful of times. The chain combines TRBV27 with TRBJ2-3; the D call may be TRBD1 or TRBD2 (6 bases each). V dropped 7 bases and J dropped 4 bases, with 12 bases sitting between them. The CDR3 is made up of 13 amino acids. Germline V gene sequence: CDR1 MNHEY, CDR2 SMNVEV (reference sequence). CDR3 bases: TGTGCCAGCACCCGAAGGGGGGCAGATACGCAGTATTTT. This gives the protein CASTRRGADTQYF.

This clonotype showed up just a few times. V and J are TRBV7-2 and TRBJ1-5, with D hard to call. The CDR3 has 15 amino acids. The ends were cut back, 5 bases at V and 3 bases at J, with 14 bases in the middle. Germline-derived CDR1 and CDR2 are SGHTA and FQGNSA. CDR3 in DNA: TGTGCCAGCAGCCCGCTTGACGGACTCAATCAGCCCCAGCATTTT. Translated: CASSPLDGLNQPQHF.

This clonotype has a handful of counts. The J gene is TRBJ1-2, the V gene TRBV5-1; TRBD1 might be the D (6 bases). CDR3 size: 17 residues. Germline-derived CDR1 and CDR2 are SGHRS and YFSETQ. V lost 0 bases and J lost 4, with 19 bases in between. Written as DNA, the CDR3 is TGCGCCAGCAGCTTGGCCCACGGACAGACCGACGTCTATGGCTACACCTTC. This gives the protein CASSLAHGQTDVYGYTF.

This clonotype has at least ten counts. The rearrangement uses TRBV27 and TRBJ2-7; 15 nucleotides line up with TRBD2. Germline trimming cut 3 bases from V and 2 bases from J; bases unmatched to any gene: 2. CDR1 and CDR2 from the germline V gene are MNHEY and SMNVEV (reference sequence). The CDR3 is made up of 16 amino acids. CDR3 DNA: TGTGCCAGCAGTTTCGGACTAGCGGGGGGGACCTACGAGCAGTACTTC. It is translated as CASSFGLAGGTYEQYF.

This clonotype has more than one count but fewer than ten. V gene TRBV7-7 combines with J gene TRBJ2-5; tentative D call: TRBD1 (5 bases). V gave up 5 bases and J gave up 1 base, with 11 bases separating them. Germline V gene sequence: CDR1 SSHAT, CDR2 FNYEAQ (reference sequence). The CDR3 runs 14 residues. CDR3: CASSVVGAQETQYF. For the CDR3, the DNA is TGTGCCAGCAGCGTTGTTGGGGCCCAAGAGACCCAGTACTTC.

The chain has TRBV4-2 and TRBJ2-7, with 9 bases lining up with TRBD1. This CDR3 contains 16 residues. J gave up 4 bases and V 5 bases, and 12 bases lay outside the gene matches. Germline assignment: CDR1 LGHNA and CDR2 YNFKEQ. The chain's CDR3 is CASSSTFDRGGYEQYF. The CDR3 DNA reads as TGTGCCAGCAGCTCCACCTTCGACAGGGGGGGGTACGAGCAGTACTTC.

The rearrangement uses TRBV7-2 and TRBJ2-1, with TRBD2 identical over 8 bases. With 5 bases clipped from V and 8 bases from J, the junction kept 11 bases outside the gene matches. The germline gives CDR1 SGHTA, CDR2 FQGNSA. This CDR3 is 15 amino acids long. CDR3 sequence: CASSPAGGGSHEQFF. The CDR3 DNA reads TGTGCCAGCAGCCCAGCCGGGGGGGGGTCGCATGAGCAGTTCTTC. Drawing the rest from reference TRBV7-2 and TRBJ2-1, the complete variable domain is GAGVSQSPSNKVTEKGKDVELRCDPISGHTALYWYRQSLGQGLEFLIYFQGNSAPDKSGLPSDRFSAERTGGSVSTLTIQRTQQEDSAVYLCASSPAGGGSHEQFFGPGTRLTVL.

This clonotype was detected ten times or more. V gene TRBV7-2 combines with J gene TRBJ1-5; D remains ambiguous. The CDR3 covers 14 residues. Trimming left V 0 bases short and J 4 bases short, with 7 bases between. The germline CDR1 and CDR2 sequences are SGHTA and FQGNSA. The CDR3 here is CASSLALVNQPQHF. The CDR3 DNA reads as TGTGCCAGCAGCTTAGCGCTGGTTAATCAGCCCCAGCATTTT.

The chain is built from TRBV5-1 and TRBJ1-2; D is unclear. The CDR3 totals 14 residues. Trimming pared 4 bases from V and 3 bases from J, leaving 13 bases between. Germline V CDR1 and CDR2: SGHRS, YFSETQ. The CDR3 reads CASSHRGVDYGYTF. CDR3 DNA: TGCGCCAGCAGCCACCGGGGAGTGGACTATGGCTACACCTTC.

The genes are TRBV6-1 and TRBJ1-2, with TRBD1 matching 9 bases. Germline V gene data show CDR1 as MNHNS and CDR2 as SASEGT. The CDR3 sequence is 14 residues long. The V gene end was trimmed by 6 bases and the J gene end by 5 bases; junction bases not matched to a gene: 7. The CDR3 DNA follows: TGTGCCAGCAGCTTCCGGGACAGGGCATATGGCTACACCTTC. The encoded protein is CASSFRDRAYGYTF.

The rearrangement uses TRBV27 and TRBJ2-7; perhaps D is TRBD1 or TRBD2 (7 bases each). The CDR3 is 13 residues long. CDR1 and CDR2 from the germline V gene are MNHEY and SMNVEV (reference sequence). Trimming removed 8 bases from V and 3 bases from J, with 14 bases in between. CDR3 nucleotides: TGTGCCAGCGGGGGGGGGACAGTCTACGAGCAGTACTTC. Translated, it gives CASGGGTVYEQYF.

The CDR3 here is CASSLLGRGDEKLFF. The DNA of the CDR3 is TGTGCCAGCAGCCTCCTCGGCAGGGGGGATGAAAAACTGTTTTTT. V gene TRBV4-2 combines with J gene TRBJ1-4; 7 bases align to TRBD1. The CDR3 runs to 15 residues. In germline, CDR1 is LGHNA, CDR2 YNFKEQ. Germline trimming cut 4 bases from V and 6 bases from J; bases unmatched to any gene: 8.

The chain employs TRBV29-1 and TRBJ2-5, with 9 bases lining up with TRBD2. Germline V gene data show CDR1 as SQVTM and CDR2 as ANQGSEA. The CDR3 is 12 residues long. J gave up 8 bases and V 4 bases, and 5 bases lay outside the gene matches. CDR3 sequence (DNA): TGCAGCGTTGCTAGCGGGGTAGATACCCAGTACTTC. Amino acid sequence: CSVASGVDTQYF.

This clonotype was seen more than once but under ten times. V and J are TRBV25-1 and TRBJ2-7; TRBD1 matches at 12 bases. This CDR3 has 16 amino acids. V was clipped by 3 bases and J by 7 bases; unmatched bases: 10. Germline V gene data show CDR1 as MGHDK and CDR2 as SYGVNS. The CDR3: CASSDGWDRGRREQYF. The CDR3 DNA sequence: TGTGCCAGCAGTGATGGCTGGGACAGGGGGCGGCGGGAGCAGTACTTC.